This section outlines one TCR beta chain sequence together with its context. Its antigen is currently unknown. The sample originates from a study of cytomegalovirus exposure and HLA in healthy donors. Study conclusions and caveats: A later analysis reportedly found fewer N-insertions in an Asian-associated ancestry cluster than the approximately 700-donor mean.

Primers: 60 Vbeta forward and 13 Jbeta reverse. Here immunoSEQ multiplex PCR was the method, and the copy in TCRdb shows in-frame clones only, minus some. In the table there are fewer than 75,000 clones, around 83% of which are singletons. The length of the CDR3 is 16 residues. In germline, CDR1 is SSHAT, CDR2 FNYEAQ (reference sequence). Trimming took off 5 bases at V and 4 bases at J, with 18 bases between the two ends. Among the donors, all were healthy bone marrow donors. The clonotype originates from a man aged 25 to 40 in good health and CMV-seronegative. The specimen sequenced was PBMCs. V gene TRBV7-7 combines with J gene TRBJ2-1, with D possibly being TRBD2 (6 bases). DNA for the CDR3: TGTGCCAGCAGCCCAGTACTGGGGGGACCGTACAATGAGCAGTTCTTC. Translated: CASSPVLGGPYNEQFF.